This is a list of T cell receptor beta chains from one sample in a study of blood T cells in healthy people across ages. TCRdb fed the 5' RACE reads into MiXCR, producing one record per CDR3 protein. This table holds around 1.5 million distinct CDR3 sequences, roughly 59% found once. The material sequenced was blood. The receptors originated from a man aged 18 to 30 in good health. The CDR3 runs from the conserved cysteine through the conserved F or W. Each record gives: D gene, V gene, CDR3 length, clone size, J gene, CDR3 protein, CDR3 DNA. D genes are given only for firm matches. Expanded clones get a size class; other rows say once, few or many, or leave the size out.

>NA|TRBV20-1|14|NA|TRBJ2-5
CSADKSGTQETQYF
TGCAGTGCGGATAAAAGCGGGACACAAGAGACCCAGTACTTC
>NA|TRBV29-1|13|NA|TRBJ1-1
CSVVGHLNTEAFF
TGCAGCGTTGTAGGACACCTGAACACTGAAGCTTTCTTT
>TRBD1|TRBV4-2|16|few|TRBJ2-1
CASSQSPPGQGNEQFF
TGTGCCAGCAGCCAGTCCCCGCCGGGACAGGGAAATGAGCAGTTCTTC
>NA|TRBV10-3|17|NA|TRBJ2-5
CAISQEGSGTGQETQYF
TGTGCCATCAGTCAGGAGGGCTCCGGGACTGGTCAAGAGACCCAGTACTTC
>TRBD1|TRBV18|15|NA|TRBJ1-1
CASLDRELMNTEAFF
TGTGCCAGCTTGGACAGGGAACTTATGAACACTGAAGCTTTCTTT
>NA|TRBV28|16|once|TRBJ2-2
CASSIPGYRNTGELFF
TGTGCCAGCAGTATACCAGGGTATCGGAACACCGGGGAGCTGTTTTTT
>NA|TRBV4-2|16|NA|TRBJ2-1
CASSQDPRGRYNEQFF
TGTGCCAGCAGCCAAGATCCCCGGGGGCGGTACAATGAGCAGTTCTTC
>TRBD1|TRBV7-2|14|NA|TRBJ1-2
CASSRTGLLGGYTF
TGTGCCAGCAGCCGGACAGGGCTCCTAGGTGGCTACACCTTC
>NA|TRBV12-3/TRBV12-4|15|NA|TRBJ1-2
CASSFPAVGGDGYTF
TGTGCCAGCAGTTTCCCCGCAGTGGGAGGTGATGGCTACACCTTC
>NA|TRBV9|15|NA|TRBJ2-7
CASSVGPGGGYEQYF
TGTGCCAGCAGCGTAGGACCTGGGGGAGGTTACGAGCAGTACTTC
>NA|TRBV4-1|13|NA|TRBJ2-1
CASSQVSGLEQFF
TGCGCCAGCAGCCAAGTTTCCGGCCTGGAGCAGTTCTTC
>TRBD2|TRBV11-2|15|NA|TRBJ2-1
CASLGLAGGPNEQFF
TGTGCCAGCCTCGGACTAGCGGGAGGTCCCAATGAGCAGTTCTTC
>TRBD2|TRBV5-1|13|many|TRBJ2-1
CASSAGGYNEQFF
TGCGCCAGCAGCGCGGGAGGCTACAATGAGCAGTTCTTC
>NA|TRBV10-2|14|NA|TRBJ2-3
CASSEEEITDTQYF
TGCGCCAGCAGTGAAGAGGAAATCACAGATACGCAGTATTTT
>NA|TRBV27|14|NA|TRBJ1-2
CASSALGPLDGYTF
TGTGCCAGCAGTGCCTTGGGCCCTCTGGATGGCTACACCTTC
>NA|TRBV4-1|20|many|TRBJ2-1
CASSQRTGGSGMRSYNEQFF
TGCGCCAGCAGCCAAAGGACAGGCGGGAGCGGGATGAGGTCATACAATGAGCAGTTCTTC
>NA|TRBV15|16|NA|TRBJ1-4
CATSRDAGRPNEKLFF
TGTGCCACCAGCAGAGATGCCGGCAGACCGAATGAAAAACTGTTTTTT
>NA|TRBV4-2|15|many|TRBJ2-7
CASSQGVDSSYEQYF
TGTGCCAGCAGCCAAGGGGTTGATAGCTCCTACGAGCAGTACTTC
>NA|TRBV25-1|14|NA|TRBJ1-6
CAGSLTLVGSPLHF
TGTGCCGGCAGTCTTACGCTTGTCGGGTCACCCCTCCACTTT
>NA|TRBV3-1|15|few|TRBJ1-1
CASSQDMRGFTEAFF
TGTGCCAGCAGCCAAGATATGAGGGGCTTCACTGAAGCTTTCTTT
>NA|TRBV5-1|15|NA|TRBJ1-1
CASSLEGYMNNEAFF
TGCGCCAGCAGCTTGGAGGGGTATATGAACAATGAAGCTTTCTTT
>TRBD1|TRBV6-5|14|NA|TRBJ1-2
CASSDRGPVYGYTF
TGTGCCAGCAGTGACAGGGGGCCGGTCTATGGCTACACCTTC
>NA|TRBV2|13|few|TRBJ1-1
CASVAALTGLAFF
TGTGCCAGCGTCGCTGCCCTGACAGGCCTAGCTTTCTTT
>TRBD2|TRBV11-2|15|NA|TRBJ2-5
CASRGLLGGKETQYF
TGTGCCAGCCGAGGGTTGCTCGGGGGGAAAGAGACCCAGTACTTC
>NA|TRBV20-1|12|once|TRBJ2-7
CSASPVRYEQYF
TGCAGTGCTAGCCCCGTGCGGTACGAGCAGTACTTC
>TRBD1|TRBV6-2/TRBV6-3|16|NA|TRBJ2-1
CASTYWDRGTVNEQFF
TGTGCCAGCACTTACTGGGACAGGGGGACGGTCAATGAGCAGTTCTTC
>NA|TRBV20-1|15|NA|TRBJ2-3
CSARERDSSTDTQYF
TGCAGTGCTAGAGAGAGGGATTCTAGCACAGATACGCAGTATTTT
>NA|TRBV14|16|NA|TRBJ2-1
CASSPTFGAGYETQFF
TGTGCCAGCAGCCCGACCTTCGGGGCAGGCTACGAGACCCAGTTCTTC
>TRBD1|TRBV2|15|NA|TRBJ1-5
CASSVTGEGNQPQHF
TGTGCCAGCAGCGTCACAGGGGAAGGCAATCAGCCCCAGCATTTT
>NA|TRBV4-3|14|NA|TRBJ1-1
CASSQYTANTEAFF
TGCGCCAGCAGCCAGTACACGGCGAACACTGAAGCTTTCTTT
>TRBD2|TRBV5-1|15|NA|TRBJ2-7
CASSLASGSTDEQYF
TGCGCCAGCAGCTTGGCTAGCGGGAGCACCGACGAGCAGTACTTC
>NA|TRBV7-9|12|NA|TRBJ2-1
CASSSQIREQFF
TGTGCCAGCAGCTCACAGATCCGCGAGCAGTTCTTC
>TRBD1|TRBV20-1|14|few|TRBJ1-5
CSARSTGFNQPQHF
TGCAGTGCTCGATCGACAGGGTTTAATCAGCCCCAGCATTTT
>TRBD2|TRBV27|15|NA|TRBJ2-3
CAGSFVAGGGDTQYF
TGTGCCGGCAGTTTTGTAGCGGGAGGGGGAGATACGCAGTATTTT
>NA|TRBV29-1|11|few|TRBJ1-4
CSVEENEKLFF
TGCAGCGTTGAAGAAAATGAAAAACTGTTTTTT
>NA|TRBV12-5|13|few|TRBJ2-3
CASGLVLTDTQYF
TGTGCTAGTGGTTTGGTGCTCACGGATACGCAGTATTTT
>NA|TRBV6-1|13|NA|TRBJ2-7
CASSEGQTCEQYF
TGTGCCAGCAGTGAAGGACAGACCTGCGAGCAGTACTTC
>NA|TRBV27|12|many|TRBJ1-5
CASSLIGQPQHF
TGTGCCAGCAGTCTTATCGGTCAGCCCCAGCATTTT
>TRBD1|TRBV7-2|14|NA|TRBJ1-2
CASSFPTGGYGYTF
TGTGCCAGCAGCTTCCCCACAGGGGGCTATGGCTACACCTTC
>NA|TRBV4-2|15|NA|TRBJ1-4
CASSQGSGQNEKLFF
TGTGCCAGCAGCCAAGGTTCCGGACAAAATGAAAAACTGTTTTTT
>TRBD2|TRBV28|15|few|TRBJ2-7
CASRGPGLAPYEQYF
TGTGCCAGCAGGGGCCCGGGACTAGCACCCTACGAGCAGTACTTC
>NA|TRBV6-5|14|NA|TRBJ2-1
CASTPHGAYNEQFF
TGTGCCAGCACCCCTCACGGGGCCTACAATGAGCAGTTCTTC
>NA|TRBV5-1|13|NA|TRBJ2-5
CASSFGWSETQYF
TGCGCCAGCAGCTTCGGTTGGTCGGAGACCCAGTACTTC
>NA|TRBV19|11|NA|TRBJ2-6
CASSWANVLTF
TGTGCCAGTAGTTGGGCCAACGTCCTGACTTTC
>TRBD2|TRBV6-1|16|NA|TRBJ2-1
CASSLKTSGTYNEQFF
TGTGCCAGCAGTTTAAAGACTAGCGGGACCTACAATGAGCAGTTCTTC
>TRBD2|TRBV6-2/TRBV6-3|16|NA|TRBJ2-1
CASSYRTSGESGEQFF
TGTGCCAGCAGTTACCGAACTAGCGGGGAATCCGGTGAGCAGTTCTTC
>TRBD1|TRBV4-1|16|NA|TRBJ2-5
CASSQSSVRGQETQYF
TGCGCCAGCAGCCAAAGTTCGGTCAGGGGGCAAGAGACCCAGTACTTC
>NA|TRBV2|16|NA|TRBJ2-1
CASSFGRGLSGDEQFF
TGTGCCAGCAGCTTCGGGAGGGGGCTTTCCGGCGATGAGCAGTTCTTC
>NA|TRBV7-6|19|NA|TRBJ2-1
CASSVSPSLAHSSYNEQFF
TGTGCCAGCAGCGTGTCCCCCTCCCTAGCGCATAGCTCCTACAATGAGCAGTTCTTC
>NA|TRBV20-1|15|NA|TRBJ2-1
CSARDVAVSYNEQFF
TGCAGTGCTAGAGACGTAGCGGTCTCCTACAATGAGCAGTTCTTC
>TRBD1|TRBV27|14|NA|TRBJ2-7
CASSSYRGRYEQYF
TGTGCCAGCAGTTCCTACAGGGGACGCTACGAGCAGTACTTC
>NA|TRBV20-1|14|NA|TRBJ2-7
CSARSVAGWGEQYF
TGCAGTGCTAGAAGCGTCGCGGGCTGGGGTGAGCAGTACTTC
>NA|TRBV7-2|16|NA|TRBJ2-3
CASSLGLGSSTGTQYF
TGTGCCAGCAGCTTAGGTCTCGGTTCGAGTACAGGTACGCAGTATTTT
>TRBD2|TRBV4-2|15|few|TRBJ2-7
CASSPRIAGVNEQYF
TGTGCCAGCAGCCCCCGTATAGCGGGAGTAAACGAGCAGTACTTC
>NA|TRBV7-9|16|NA|TRBJ1-4
CASSLVAEGANEKLFF
TGTGCCAGCAGCTTAGTCGCGGAGGGGGCTAATGAAAAACTGTTTTTT
>NA|TRBV20-1|16|NA|TRBJ2-3
CSARGPPGALTDTQYF
TGCAGTGCTAGAGGACCCCCGGGGGCGCTTACAGATACGCAGTATTTT
>NA|TRBV7-2|14|few|TRBJ1-6
CASSPRTDNSPLHF
TGTGCCAGCAGCCCTCGGACGGATAATTCACCCCTCCACTTT
>TRBD1|TRBV12-3/TRBV12-4|14|NA|TRBJ1-5
CASSLTGSYQPQHF
TGTGCCAGCAGTTTGACAGGGTCTTATCAGCCCCAGCATTTT
>NA|TRBV9|14|NA|TRBJ2-7
CASSVRDGNYEQYF
TGTGCCAGCAGCGTCCGGGACGGCAACTACGAGCAGTACTTC